The 14 T cell receptor beta chains below all came from one sample that was sequenced in a study of technical replicates of blood from four donors. Sequencing was performed with immunoSEQ multiplex PCR; in TCRdb, only in-frame clones are kept and a portion is missing. The sample has tens of thousands of clones, around 94% seen once. Specimen: PBMCs. Source of these receptors: a human donor in good health. Some clones in this sample may be carry-over from other donors' samples.

This chain joins TRBV29-1 and TRBJ2-1, with TRBD2 identical over 10 bases. Germline CDR1 and CDR2: SQVTM and ANQGSEA. CDR3 size: 15 residues. Germline trimming cut 2 bases from V and 3 bases from J; bases unmatched to any gene: 4. CDR3 nucleotide sequence: TGCAGCGTTGAACTAGCGGGGGAGCTCTACAATGAGCAGTTCTTC. It is translated as CSVELAGELYNEQFF.

The chain is built from TRBV2 and TRBJ2-7, with D uncertain. This CDR3 has 15 residues. Germline CDR1 and CDR2: SNHLY and FYNNEI. V shed 1 base and J shed 2 bases, with 12 bases lying between them. The CDR3 is CASSEEAATTYEQYF. In nucleotides, the CDR3 is TGTGCCAGCAGTGAAGAGGCGGCTACCACCTACGAGCAGTACTTC.

V and J are TRBV7-3 and TRBJ2-1, with 8 bases aligning to TRBD2. This CDR3 comprises 15 residues. V trimming: 1 base; J trimming: 5 bases; junction bases outside the gene matches: 4. The germline V gene has CDR1 SGHTA and CDR2 FQGTGA. CDR3 residues: CASSLMAGGNNEQFF. The CDR3 DNA is TGTGCCAGCAGCTTAATGGCGGGGGGAAACAATGAGCAGTTCTTC.

The V call is TRBV5-4, the J call TRBJ2-3; no reliable D call. V lost 3 bases and J lost 1, with 6 bases in between. The CDR3 contains 13 residues. Germline-derived CDR1 and CDR2 are SGHNT and YYREEE (reference sequence). The CDR3 DNA is TGTGCCAGCAGCTCCCGGGGCACAGATACGCAGTATTTT. This encodes CASSSRGTDTQYF. The whole variable domain, filled in from reference TRBV5-4 and TRBJ2-3, reads ETGVTQSPTHLIKTRGQQVTLRCSSQSGHNTVSWYQQALGQGPQFIFQYYREEENGRGNFPPRFSGLQFPNYSSELNVNALELDDSALYLCASSSRGTDTQYFGPGTRLTVL.

The chain is built from TRBV4-3 and TRBJ1-1; possibly TRBD1 for D (6 bases). The germline gives CDR1 LGHNA, CDR2 YSLEER. This CDR3 contains 15 residues. The germline V and J ends were trimmed by 5 bases and 4 bases, with 17 bases remaining between them. The CDR3 DNA is TGCGCCAGCAGCTCTACAGGGATTTCGGCCACTGAAGCTTTCTTT. The encoded protein is CASSSTGISATEAFF.

The chain joins TRBV7-3 to TRBJ2-7; D might be TRBD2 (7 bases). Germline loops: CDR1 SGHTA, CDR2 FQGTGA. V was shortened by 1 base and J by 0 bases, with 16 bases between the two germline ends. The length of the CDR3 is 17 residues. CDR3 region: CASSLRVVGGPSYEQYF. The CDR3 nucleotides read TGTGCCAGCAGCTTAAGGGTGGTCGGGGGGCCCTCCTACGAGCAGTACTTC.

The V gene is TRBV7-2, the J gene TRBJ2-1; 13 bases are a match to TRBD2. Germline CDR1 reads SGHTA; CDR2 reads FQGNSA. This CDR3 region has 14 residues. Losses at the gene ends were 4 bases for V and 8 bases for J; bases not matched to a gene: 2. Here the CDR3 reads CASSSGTSGDEQFF. The CDR3, as DNA: TGTGCCAGCAGCTCCGGGACTAGCGGGGATGAGCAGTTCTTC.

The gene calls are TRBV6-1 and TRBJ2-6; the match to TRBD1 covers 9 bases. CDR3 length: 15 amino acids. Germline-derived CDR1 and CDR2 are MNHNS and SASEGT. V lost 10 bases, J lost 3 bases, and 7 bases stayed unmatched. In DNA, the CDR3 is TGTGCCACCGGGAGGACAGGGGATGGGGCCAACGTCCTGACTTTC. Translation gives CATGRTGDGANVLTF.

The genes are TRBV4-3 and TRBJ2-7, with 7 bases identical to TRBD2. The germline gives CDR1 LGHNA, CDR2 YSLEER. This CDR3 has 15 amino acids. Trimming cost V 1 base and J 0 bases; bases outside gene matches: 3. CDR3 coding DNA: TGCGCCAGCAGCCAAGGGACTAGTGACTCCTACGAGCAGTACTTC. Encoded protein: CASSQGTSDSYEQYF.

The chain couples TRBV7-7 to TRBJ2-3; D not resolved. CDR1 and CDR2 (germline): SSHAT, FNYEAQ (reference sequence). Trimming pared 6 bases from V and 1 base from J, leaving 8 bases between. The CDR3 contains 13 residues. The CDR3 DNA reads TGTGCCAGCAGTTCGCAGGGCACAGATACGCAGTATTTT. Residues: CASSSQGTDTQYF.

The rearrangement joins TRBV29-1 to TRBJ2-7; D is perhaps TRBD1 (5 bases). Trimming removed 6 bases at V and 0 bases at J, with 9 bases between. CDR1 and CDR2 from the germline V gene are SQVTM and ANQGSEA. This CDR3 has 12 residues. The CDR3 here is CSVTTVSYEQYF. The CDR3 DNA reads as TGCAGCGTGACGACAGTCTCCTACGAGCAGTACTTC.

The gene calls are TRBV7-7 and TRBJ2-3; the match to TRBD1 covers 9 bases. With 5 bases clipped from V and 5 bases from J, the junction kept 5 bases outside the gene matches. This CDR3 has 14 amino acids. Germline loops: CDR1 SSHAT, CDR2 FNYEAQ (reference sequence). The CDR3 region is CASSQTGGRDTQYF. CDR3 in DNA: TGTGCCAGCAGCCAAACAGGGGGCAGAGATACGCAGTATTTT.

This chain connects TRBV4-2 to TRBJ2-7, with D perhaps TRBD2 (5 bases). V shed 3 bases and J shed 6 bases, with 9 bases lying between them. Germline V gene lookup returns CDR1 LGHNA and CDR2 YNFKEQ. This CDR3 has 12 amino acids. The CDR3 sequence is CASSQGSAEQYF. The CDR3 DNA reads TGTGCCAGCAGCCAGGGTAGCGCCGAGCAGTACTTC.

The V and J genes are TRBV7-9 and TRBJ2-1, with 8 positions matching TRBD2. V was pared by 7 bases and J by 12 bases, with 17 bases of the junction left unmatched. The CDR3 length is 15 residues. Germline CDR1 reads SEHNR; CDR2 reads FQNEAQ (reference sequence). The CDR3 DNA sequence: TGTGCCAGCACCGAACGGGGGGGATCAATGTTCGGGCAGTTCTTC. Translated: CASTERGGSMFGQFF.